This T cell receptor beta chain was recovered during a study of cytomegalovirus exposure and HLA in healthy donors (dated by TCRdb to the late 2010s). Looking at the study overall: In an earlier analysis of 587 of the donors, around 290 Gb of sequence data and 120 million or so unique TCR beta sequences from some 170 million T cells were reported. An early release covering 500 to 750 HLA-typed donors comprised around 300 gigabases of sequencing data and approximately 85 million unique TCR sequences. The genetic ancestry cluster associated with self-reported Caucasian donors included about four fifths of the roughly 380 genotyped donors. The study aimed to test whether signatures of past pathogen exposure could be identified by cataloging public T cell receptors. Using immunosequencing, the study profiled T cell repertoires from roughly 650 subjects and related those repertoires to cytomegalovirus serostatus. A separate validation cohort of 90 to 150 different subjects was used in addition to the approximately 610-subject first cohort. To predict cytomegalovirus infection status, the study brought together high-throughput TCR immunosequencing, statistical association of individual TCRs with disease status, and machine learning. In a later analysis, previously published TCR beta repertoires from fewer than 750 donors were re-analyzed and high-resolution HLA genotyping was added so that TCR occurrence patterns could be studied. Rather than using new phenotypic data, the later analysis identified candidate immune exposures from TCR beta sequences and from how often those sequences occurred across donors. An earlier analysis of several hundred of the donors applied high-throughput TCR beta sequencing to assess whether each TCR beta V gene segment acted as functional or pseudogenic. Donor age, sex, ethnicity and CMV serostatus were collected together with the repertoire data. A later genetic analysis used genome-wide SNP genotypes for about three fifths of the 666 donors, treating that subset as a discovery cohort. All discovery cohort repertoires had been generated using a single sequencing platform. Both class I and class II loci were covered by HLA typing, at four-digit resolution. The number of donors typed differed by locus, with about 629-640 for A, B, C, DRB1 and DQB1, 522 for DQA1, nearly 610 for DPA1, and some 450 for DPB1. About five DR-DQ haplotypes were treated as single units for association and clustering because of strong linkage in the cohort. On average, about 200,000 unique TCR beta nucleotide sequences were sequenced per donor among 398 genotyped donors of the cohort, with around 19% of those sequences being non-productive. Overall results and qualifications from the work: Strong co-occurrence of HLA alleles, especially DR and DQ, made assigning TCR associations to individual alleles difficult. The study listed over 150 TCR beta chains as associated with cytomegalovirus. Sequencing depth was assumed to be roughly uniform across donors in the presence/absence analyses, though that assumption may not hold. CMV serostatus was the only immune exposure information available for the cohort. A group of highly shared sequence variants was considered likely to be a technical artifact of the sequencing pipeline. Across donors, most TCR sequences were observed very rarely, whereas some public TCRs were present in many individuals. In a later genetic analysis, a missense DCLRE1C variant was associated with V-gene and J-gene trimming of TCR beta chains, and the association was replicated in an independent cohort. Compared with the roughly 700-donor mean, donors in an Asian-associated ancestry cluster had fewer N-insertions in productive TCRs, according to a later genetic analysis. Some IMGT-functional V segments, including TRBV6-2 and TRBV6-3, could not be distinguished by the 87-base-pair reads and were therefore excluded. A further reported finding was that TCR beta sequences accurately predicted the HLA-A and HLA-B alleles for most subjects in the first cohort. In vitro tests confirmed that a few of the cytomegalovirus-associated TCR beta chains recognize cytomegalovirus antigens. The earlier analysis of some 540 of the donors excluded 15 to 20 rarely observed V segments, including chromosome 9 orphons, because counts were too low. In a later analysis, the rate of TCR association differed among HLA loci, with DRB1 alleles having the most associated TCRs and HLA-C alleles having the fewest. In a later analysis, most CMV-associated TCR beta chains were found to appear HLA-restricted, with HLA associations seemingly driven largely by CMV exposure. The classifier was reported to diagnose cytomegalovirus status with high specificity and sensitivity in both the original cohort and the validation cohort. Linkage disequilibrium might explain the correlated functional status among segregating V segments, but an unknown experimental factor could not be excluded. In an earlier analysis of a few hundred of the donors, most TCR beta V segments were observed in productive rearrangements about 87% or about 30% of the time, broadly matching IMGT annotations. In a later analysis, 16,951 TCR beta sequences were associated with specific HLA alleles at a false discovery rate of 0.05. In a later analysis, several top co-occurrence clusters were reported to appear linked to parvovirus B19, influenza, CMV and Epstein-Barr virus. This cohort had only TCR beta chains sequenced, and the lack of alpha or paired-chain data limited which features could be detected. It was suggested by the authors that the approach could potentially be generalized to other disease states and immunological phenotypes. HLA typing was unavailable for some donors at each locus, so association tests used only the typed subset. A later analysis found that HLA-associated TCR beta chains were more clonally expanded and had lower generation probabilities than equally common non-associated chains.

The method was the immunoSEQ multiplex PCR assay. A mixture of 60 forward primers for TCR Vbeta segments and 13 reverse primers for TCR Jbeta segments was used in the multiplex PCR. Amplification of the CDR3 region of rearranged TCR beta genes was performed with a multiplex PCR assay on genomic DNA. On the Illumina HiSeq System, the amplified TCR beta libraries were sequenced as 87-base-pair reads. The authors' pipeline ran thus. Across the 600 to 700 repertoires, a later analysis counted some 81 million unique TCR beta chains, approximately 10 million of which were shared by at least two donors. Raw reads were error-corrected and collapsed into unique sequences by a nearest-neighbor algorithm in which closely related sequences were merged to remove PCR and sequencing errors. CDR3 sequences were aligned to IMGT reference sequences to assign V, D and J gene segments. Each retained sequence needed at least a six-nucleotide match to both a V gene segment and a J gene segment. A rearrangement counted as productive if the CDR3 had no stop codons and remained in frame with V and J, and every other rearrangement counted as non-productive. CDR3 was defined by IMGT convention, running from the second conserved V-encoded cysteine to the conserved J-encoded phenylalanine. In an earlier analysis of around 570 of the donors, sequences lacking an unambiguous match to a single V gene segment were excluded. In an earlier analysis of 587 of the donors, V segments were called functional above 56.7% productive rearrangements and were called segregating when the between-donor standard deviation exceeded 5%. A statistical classification framework was built to diagnose cytomegalovirus status from the catalog of TCR beta chain sequences. A later analysis assigned V and J genes by comparing TCR nucleotide sequences with IMGT/GENE-DB human TR gene sequences. The TCRdist pipeline was used in a later analysis to assign CDR3 sequences and most-parsimonious VDJ recombination scenarios. In a later analysis, each TCR beta chain was defined by its CDR3 amino acid sequence together with its V-gene family, and reads without a unique V-gene family were excluded. A later analysis removed 550 to 700 highly shared, low-generation-probability nucleotide sequences to deal with suspected cross-contamination and a sequencing artifact. In a later analysis, a clonal expansion index for each public chain was calculated from normalized within-repertoire ranks of inferred template counts. Generation probabilities in a later analysis came from a VDJ recombination model fitted to out-of-frame rearrangements, and those results were checked against IGoR. In a later analysis, TCR-TCR, TCR-HLA and TCR-CMV co-occurrence was scored with hypergeometric tests, and a repertoire-size bias correction was applied to TCR pairs. In a later analysis, false discovery rates were estimated by permuting HLA or CMV assignments 20 times. In a later analysis, co-occurring TCRs were grouped with DBSCAN, and TCRdist sequence similarity was added when clustering was performed within HLA-allele-positive subsets. Co-occurrence clustering excluded repertoires with fewer than 30,000 or more than 120,000 public chains, plus five with anomalous nucleotide sharing. In its TCRdb copy, this immuneACCESS table keeps in-frame sequences only and misses some clones. Where compared with another copy, unresolved V genes explain less than half of these, and the others have no known cause. The D gene and trimming were derived from the DNA, and the V and J assignments and clone size from that table. The sample has 99,000 or so clones on record, 78% of them singletons. The top ten clonotypes cover about 5.8% of the sample.

The V and J ends are trimmed by 4 bases and 5 bases, leaving 17 bases between them. Measured from the cysteine to the phenylalanine, the CDR3 is 15 residues long. Of the read, only the CDR3 DNA is kept; its 45 bases are in frame from base 1. CDR1 and CDR2, per the germline V gene, are SGHTA and FQGNSA. In total, 500 to 700 healthy bone marrow donors made up the cohort. At the time of sampling, every cohort member was nominally healthy, though immune exposures that went unrecorded were likely present. The donor tested CMV seronegative, placing the donor among the 350 or so seronegative members of the cohort. A peripheral blood sample was provided by each donor, and peripheral blood mononuclear cells were used for TCR beta sequencing. Genomic DNA was extracted from the blood cell samples with the Qiagen DNeasy Blood Extraction Kit. Details on this clone: Its antigen is not yet known. Per-nucleotide qualities are absent, and no much larger clonotype sits a single base away.

The rearranged chain carries TRBV7-2 and TRBJ2-5; TRBD1 might be the D gene, on 7 matching bases. The specimen sequenced was PBMCs. The origin of this receptor is a male donor in good health and CMV-seronegative. CDR3 loop: CASSYRQGGKETQYF. The DNA sequence is given as TGTGCCAGCAGCTACCGACAGGGCGGGAAGGAGACCCAGTACTTC.